This TCR beta chain is from a study of T-cell reconstitution after alpha-beta-depleted transplantation in children. Study-wide results and caveats: At one year after transplant, newly produced T cells mostly accounted for T-cell counts and diversity. Recipient T cells and thymic progenitors that survived gave rise to the high TCRbeta diversity observed at day 60 in some patients. Roughly two months post-transplant, alpha-beta T cells reportedly originated from several hundred graft clones that had expanded.

Unique molecular identifiers were used in preparing the TCRbeta library. From the PCR reads, TCRdb called clonotypes with MiXCR, one entry per CDR3 protein. Among about 580,000 distinct CDR3 sequences listed, over 25% were seen once. This clonotype was found many times. The antigen is unknown. The source of this sequence is a boy in the first two years of life with Wiskott-Aldrich syndrome, due to receive a stem cell transplant. The sample in question was PBMCs, obtained before TCRalphabeta/CD19-depleted stem cell transplant.

The CDR3 coding sequence is TGCAGTGCTAGTCAAATCTCTTACAATGAGCAGTTCTTC. As protein: CSASQISYNEQFF. The V and J genes are TRBV20-1 and TRBJ2-1, with D unclear. V was cut by 3 bases and J by 4 bases, with 10 bases left in between. Per the germline V gene, CDR1 is DFQATT and CDR2 is SNEGSKA (reference sequence). CDR3 length: 13 amino acids.